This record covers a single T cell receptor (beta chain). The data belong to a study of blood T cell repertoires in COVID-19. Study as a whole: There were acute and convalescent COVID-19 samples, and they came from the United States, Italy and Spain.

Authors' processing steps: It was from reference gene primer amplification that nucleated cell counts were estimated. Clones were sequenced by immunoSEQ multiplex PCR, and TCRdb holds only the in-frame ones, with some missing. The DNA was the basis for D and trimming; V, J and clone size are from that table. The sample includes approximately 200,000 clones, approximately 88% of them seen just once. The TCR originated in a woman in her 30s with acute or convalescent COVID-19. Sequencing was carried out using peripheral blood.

This chain's CDR3 is CATSRDSEAFF. Written as DNA, the CDR3 is TGTGCCACCAGCAGGGACAGCGAAGCTTTCTTT. This chain uses TRBV15 with TRBJ1-1; tentatively, D is TRBD1 (6 bases). CDR3 size: 11 residues. Between the trimmed V and J ends, which lost 3 bases and 8 bases, there was a span of 7 bases. CDR1 is LNHNV, CDR2 YYDKDF, per germline (reference sequence).